This T cell receptor (beta chain) was obtained from a study of blood T cell repertoires in COVID-19. Study-wide context: There were acute and convalescent COVID-19 samples, and they came from the United States, Italy and Spain. The cDNA or gDNA used as material had been derived from T cells, B-cell-depleted T cells, or PBMCs.

Germline V gene lookup returns CDR1 KGHSH and CDR2 LQKENI. The CDR3 is made up of 15 amino acids. V shed 2 bases and J shed 4 bases, with 9 bases lying between them. In the original analysis: Researchers report that nucleated cell counts were estimated from reference gene primer amplification. Profiling relied on immunoSEQ multiplex PCR, and the TCRdb table lists in-frame clones only, not all of them. V, J and clone size derive from that table, while D and trimming were established from the DNA sequence. This table holds 100,000 to 120,000 clones, less than 90% found once. This receptor was obtained from a man aged 45-65 years with acute or convalescent COVID-19. This chain links TRBV18 with TRBJ1-6, with D unclear. Material: peripheral blood. CDR3 bases: TGTGCCAGCTCACCAAACCGGGAATATAATTCACCCCTCCACTTT. It yields the protein CASSPNREYNSPLHF. Based on the CDR3 plus reference TRBV18 and TRBJ1-6, the full variable domain is NAGVMQNPRHLVRRRGQEARLRCSPMKGHSHVYWYRQLPEEGLKFMVYLQKENIIDESGMPKERFSAEFPKEGPSILRIQQVVRGDSAAYFCASSPNREYNSPLHFGNGTRLTVT.